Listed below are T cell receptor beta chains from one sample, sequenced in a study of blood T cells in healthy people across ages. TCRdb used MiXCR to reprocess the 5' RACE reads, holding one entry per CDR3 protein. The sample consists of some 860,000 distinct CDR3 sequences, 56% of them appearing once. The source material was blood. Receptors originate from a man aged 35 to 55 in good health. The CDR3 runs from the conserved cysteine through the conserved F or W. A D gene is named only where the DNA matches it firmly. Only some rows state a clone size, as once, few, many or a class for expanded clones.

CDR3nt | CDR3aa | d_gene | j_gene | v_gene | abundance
TGTGCCAGCAGCCAAGAAGGACAGGGGGCCACCGGGGAGCTGTTTTTT | CASSQEGQGATGELFF | TRBD1 | TRBJ2-2 | TRBV4-2 | -
TGTGCCAGCAGGGGAATACAGGGAATACATGGCTACACCTTC | CASRGIQGIHGYTF | - | TRBJ1-2 | TRBV12-3/TRBV12-4 | few
TGCGCCAGTCGGACAGGGCGTAACTATGGCTACACCTTC | CASRTGRNYGYTF | TRBD1 | TRBJ1-2 | TRBV5-1 | -
TGCAGTGCTAGAGGAGGACAGTATGGCTACACCTTC | CSARGGQYGYTF | - | TRBJ1-2 | TRBV20-1 | -
TGTGCCAGCAGCCTAACCATGGACACTAGCTATGGCTACACCTTC | CASSLTMDTSYGYTF | - | TRBJ1-2 | TRBV5-5 | -
TGCAGTGCCGAGACAGGCACAGTCTACGAGCAGTACTTC | CSAETGTVYEQYF | - | TRBJ2-7 | TRBV20-1 | few
TGTGCCAGCAGTCCCATGACAGGGGGCATAGAGACCCAGTACTTC | CASSPMTGGIETQYF | TRBD1 | TRBJ2-5 | TRBV28 | -
TGTGCCAGCAGTTCTGAGAACACTGAAGCTTTCTTT | CASSSENTEAFF | - | TRBJ1-1 | TRBV28 | few
TGCAGTGCTAGAGATTACCCCAGAAGCGGAGATACAGATACGCAGTATTTT | CSARDYPRSGDTDTQYF | - | TRBJ2-3 | TRBV20-1 | -
TGTGCCAGCAGTGTGGAAACTAGCGGGGGCACAGATACGCAGTATTTT | CASSVETSGGTDTQYF | TRBD2 | TRBJ2-3 | TRBV6-4 | few
TGTGCCAGCAGTTTACAGGGCGGTCAGCCCCAGCATTTT | CASSLQGGQPQHF | - | TRBJ1-5 | TRBV27 | few
TGTGCCAGCAGCCACGACTGGGGGGGGGAGAATGAGCAGTTCTTC | CASSHDWGGENEQFF | TRBD2 | TRBJ2-1 | TRBV7-2 | -
TGCGCCAGCAGCAAAAGGACTAGTCAAGAGACCCAGTACTTC | CASSKRTSQETQYF | TRBD2 | TRBJ2-5 | TRBV5-1 | few
TGCAGTGCTAGAGGGACCGGGACAGCCAATCCAAATGAAAAACTGTTTTTT | CSARGTGTANPNEKLFF | TRBD1 | TRBJ1-4 | TRBV20-1 | -
TGTGCCAGCAGACCCCGGACAGGAGCTGGACTAGCGGCGTACGAGCAGTACTTC | CASRPRTGAGLAAYEQYF | TRBD2 | TRBJ2-7 | TRBV6-2/TRBV6-3 | few
TGTGCCAGCAGCCAAGATAGGGGACAGGGTGAAAAACTGTTTTTT | CASSQDRGQGEKLFF | TRBD1 | TRBJ1-4 | TRBV3-1 | -
TGTGCCAGCAGCAGGGACAGTTTTTTTTTGGAGACCCAGTACTTC | CASSRDSFFLETQYF | TRBD1 | TRBJ2-5 | TRBV6-5 | few
TGTGCCACCAGCAACCTCCGGGACCTATCAATTACTCATCAGCCCCAGCATTTT | CATSNLRDLSITHQPQHF | - | TRBJ1-5 | TRBV15 | few
TGCAGCGCGGGGCGGTCAGAGAATGGCTACACCTTC | CSAGRSENGYTF | - | TRBJ1-2 | TRBV29-1 | -
TGCGCCAGCAGCCTAGGGACAGGGTATTTCCAAGAGACCCAGTACTTC | CASSLGTGYFQETQYF | TRBD1 | TRBJ2-5 | TRBV4-3 | -
TGCAGTGCTAGACTGGCGGGAGGCCTCTCCTACAATGAGCAGTTCTTC | CSARLAGGLSYNEQFF | TRBD2 | TRBJ2-1 | TRBV20-1 | once
TGCAGTGCTAGAAACTCGGGAAATGAGCAGTTCTTC | CSARNSGNEQFF | - | TRBJ2-1 | TRBV20-1 | once
TGCAGCGTTTTTGGGCGTCGGGCAAACTCCTACGAGCAGTACTTC | CSVFGRRANSYEQYF | - | TRBJ2-7 | TRBV29-1 | few
TGTGCCTCACAACCCTCGGGACAGGGGAATCAGCCCCAGCATTTT | CASQPSGQGNQPQHF | TRBD1 | TRBJ1-5 | TRBV28 | -
TGTGCCAGCAGTTCCCCCGACAGGGCGGACTATGGCTACACCTTC | CASSSPDRADYGYTF | TRBD1 | TRBJ1-2 | TRBV28 | -
TGCGCCAGGGGGACTAGCGGGAGATCGGGTCGGTTCTTC | CARGTSGRSGRFF | TRBD2 | TRBJ2-1 | TRBV5-1 | few
TGTGCCAGCAGCAACACGCGACAGCGGGGGGTCTACAATGAGCAGTTCTTC | CASSNTRQRGVYNEQFF | TRBD2 | TRBJ2-1 | TRBV7-2 | -
TGTGCCAGCGCTATTGGGACAGGGGGCGCTGGGGCCAACGTCCTGACTTTC | CASAIGTGGAGANVLTF | TRBD1 | TRBJ2-6 | TRBV2 | -
TGTGCCACCAGCAGAGAGGTACAGGGGGAGACCCAGTACTTC | CATSREVQGETQYF | TRBD1 | TRBJ2-5 | TRBV15 | few
TGTGCCAGCAGAATAGACCCAGGGAGGAACACCGGGGAGCTGTTTTTT | CASRIDPGRNTGELFF | - | TRBJ2-2 | TRBV6-5 | few
TGTGCCAGCAGCTTGACTGAGTACGAGCAGTACTTC | CASSLTEYEQYF | - | TRBJ2-7 | TRBV11-3 | many
TGTGCCAGCAGCCAAGATGTCTCCCGGGGCACAGATACGCAGTATTTT | CASSQDVSRGTDTQYF | - | TRBJ2-3 | TRBV3-1 | few
TGCAGTGCTTCGGGACAGACCTTCACCGGGGAGCTGTTTTTT | CSASGQTFTGELFF | TRBD1 | TRBJ2-2 | TRBV20-1 | -
TGCAGCGTTGAAGAAAGCCCACGGTACAATGAGCAGTTCTTC | CSVEESPRYNEQFF | - | TRBJ2-1 | TRBV29-1 | -
TGTGCCAGCTCAGACGACAGTTTCTACGAGCAGTACTTC | CASSDDSFYEQYF | - | TRBJ2-7 | TRBV18 | -
TGTGCCAGCAGCTTGGGGCTAGGACAAGGGGATGGCTACACCTTC | CASSLGLGQGDGYTF | - | TRBJ1-2 | TRBV7-3 | -
TGTGCCAGCAGTACAGCAGGGGAGACCCAGTACTTC | CASSTAGETQYF | - | TRBJ2-5 | TRBV6-6 | once